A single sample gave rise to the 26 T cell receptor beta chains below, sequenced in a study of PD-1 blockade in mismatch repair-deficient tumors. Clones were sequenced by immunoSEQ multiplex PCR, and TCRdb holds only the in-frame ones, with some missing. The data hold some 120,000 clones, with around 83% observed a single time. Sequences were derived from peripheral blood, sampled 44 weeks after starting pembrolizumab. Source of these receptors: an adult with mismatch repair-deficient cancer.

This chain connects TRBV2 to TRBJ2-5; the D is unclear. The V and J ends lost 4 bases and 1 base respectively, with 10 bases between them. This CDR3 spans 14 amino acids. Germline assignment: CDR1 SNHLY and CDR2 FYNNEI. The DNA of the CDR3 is TGTGCCAGCAGTGGGTTGGTGATCCAAGAGACCCAGTACTTC. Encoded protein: CASSGLVIQETQYF.

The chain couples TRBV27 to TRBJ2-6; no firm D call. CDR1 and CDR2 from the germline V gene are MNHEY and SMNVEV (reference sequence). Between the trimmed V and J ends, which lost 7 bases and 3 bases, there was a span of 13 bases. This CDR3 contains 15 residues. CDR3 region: CASIGFTFGANVLTF. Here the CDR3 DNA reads TGTGCCAGCATAGGCTTCACCTTTGGGGCCAACGTCCTGACTTTC.

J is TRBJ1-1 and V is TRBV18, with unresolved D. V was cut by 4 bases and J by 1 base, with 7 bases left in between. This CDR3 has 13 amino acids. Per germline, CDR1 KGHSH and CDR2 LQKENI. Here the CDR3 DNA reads TGTGCCAGCTCACGTCGGGAGAACACTGAAGCTTTCTTT. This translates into CASSRRENTEAFF.

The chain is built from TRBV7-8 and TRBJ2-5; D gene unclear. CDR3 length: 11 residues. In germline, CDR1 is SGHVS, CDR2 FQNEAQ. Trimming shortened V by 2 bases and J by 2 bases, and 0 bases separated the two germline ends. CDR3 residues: CASSLQETQYF. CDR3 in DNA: TGTGCCAGCAGCTTACAAGAGACCCAGTACTTC.

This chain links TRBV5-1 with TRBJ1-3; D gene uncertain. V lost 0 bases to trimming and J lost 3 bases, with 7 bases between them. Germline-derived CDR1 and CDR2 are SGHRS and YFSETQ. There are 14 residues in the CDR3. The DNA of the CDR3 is TGCGCCAGCAGCTTGGCCGGGCGTGGAAACACCATATATTTT. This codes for CASSLAGRGNTIYF.

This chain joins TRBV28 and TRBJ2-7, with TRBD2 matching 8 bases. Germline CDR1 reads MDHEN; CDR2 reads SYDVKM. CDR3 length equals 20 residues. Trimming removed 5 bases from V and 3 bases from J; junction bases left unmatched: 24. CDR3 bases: TGTGCCAGCAGTCCCGGTTGGGTCAGAGAGAGCGGGAGTCAGGGCTACGAGCAGTACTTC. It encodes CASSPGWVRESGSQGYEQYF.

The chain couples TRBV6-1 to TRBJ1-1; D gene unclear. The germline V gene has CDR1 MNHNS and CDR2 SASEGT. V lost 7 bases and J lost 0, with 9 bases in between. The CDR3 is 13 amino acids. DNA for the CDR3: TGTGCCAGCACGGCGGGCCTGAACACTGAAGCTTTCTTT. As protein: CASTAGLNTEAFF.

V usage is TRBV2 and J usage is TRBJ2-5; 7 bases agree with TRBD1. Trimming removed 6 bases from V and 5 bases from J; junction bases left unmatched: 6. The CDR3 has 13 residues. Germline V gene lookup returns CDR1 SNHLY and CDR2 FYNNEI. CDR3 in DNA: TGTGCCAGCAGCGTTGACAGGGACGAGACCCAGTACTTC. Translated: CASSVDRDETQYF.

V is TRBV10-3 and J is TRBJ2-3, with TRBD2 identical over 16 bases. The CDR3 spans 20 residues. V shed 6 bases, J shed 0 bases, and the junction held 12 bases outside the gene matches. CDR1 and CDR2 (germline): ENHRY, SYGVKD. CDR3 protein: CAIRDLGLAGGPSSTDTQYF. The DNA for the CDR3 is TGTGCCATCAGAGACCTGGGACTAGCGGGAGGGCCCTCTAGCACAGATACGCAGTATTTT.

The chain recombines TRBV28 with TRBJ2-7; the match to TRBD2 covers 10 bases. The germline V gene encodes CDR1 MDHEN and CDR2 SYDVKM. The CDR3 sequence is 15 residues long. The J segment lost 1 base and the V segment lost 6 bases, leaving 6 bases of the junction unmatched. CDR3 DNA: TGTGCCAGCAGACGTACTAGCGGGACTTCCTACGAGCAGTACTTC. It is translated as CASRRTSGTSYEQYF.

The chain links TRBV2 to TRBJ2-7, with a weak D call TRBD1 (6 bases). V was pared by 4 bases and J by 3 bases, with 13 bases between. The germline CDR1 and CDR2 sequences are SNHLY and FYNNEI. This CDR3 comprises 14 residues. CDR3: CASSVAGQSYEQYF. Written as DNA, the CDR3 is TGTGCCAGCAGTGTGGCTGGACAGAGCTACGAGCAGTACTTC. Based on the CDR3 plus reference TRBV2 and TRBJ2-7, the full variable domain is EPEVTQTPSHQVTQMGQEVILRCVPISNHLYFYWYRQILGQKVEFLVSFYNNEISEKSEIFDDQFSVERPDGSNFTLKIRSTKLEDSAMYFCASSVAGQSYEQYFGPGTRLTVT.

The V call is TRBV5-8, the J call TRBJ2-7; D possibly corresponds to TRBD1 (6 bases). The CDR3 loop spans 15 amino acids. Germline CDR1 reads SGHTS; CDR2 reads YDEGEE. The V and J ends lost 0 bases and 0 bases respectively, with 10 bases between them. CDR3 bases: TGTGCCAGCAGCTTGGTACAGGGTGGCTCCTACGAGCAGTACTTC. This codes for CASSLVQGGSYEQYF.

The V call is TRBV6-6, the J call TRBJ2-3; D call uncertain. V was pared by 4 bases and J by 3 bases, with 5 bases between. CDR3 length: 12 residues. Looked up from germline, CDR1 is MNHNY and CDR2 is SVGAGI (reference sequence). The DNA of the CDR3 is TGTGCCAGCAGTTCCTCGACAGATACGCAGTATTTT. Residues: CASSSSTDTQYF.

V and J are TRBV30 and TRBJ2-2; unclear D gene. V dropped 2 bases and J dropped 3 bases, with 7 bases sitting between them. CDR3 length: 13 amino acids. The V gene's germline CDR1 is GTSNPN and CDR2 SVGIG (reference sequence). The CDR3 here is CAWSPLYTGELFF. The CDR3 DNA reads TGTGCCTGGAGTCCTTTATACACCGGGGAGCTGTTTTTT.

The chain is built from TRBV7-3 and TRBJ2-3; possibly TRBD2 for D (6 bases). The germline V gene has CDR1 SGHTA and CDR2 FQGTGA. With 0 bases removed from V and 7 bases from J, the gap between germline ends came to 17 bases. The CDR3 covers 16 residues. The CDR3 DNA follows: TGTGCCAGCAGCTTAACACTAGCTACTGGGAGGAATACGCAGTATTTT. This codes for CASSLTLATGRNTQYF.

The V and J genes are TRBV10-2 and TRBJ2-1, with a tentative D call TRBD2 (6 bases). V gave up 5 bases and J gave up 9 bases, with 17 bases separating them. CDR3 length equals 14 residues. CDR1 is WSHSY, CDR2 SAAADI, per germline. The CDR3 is CASSWGTRMGEQFF. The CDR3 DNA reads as TGCGCCAGCAGTTGGGGGACTCGAATGGGTGAGCAGTTCTTC.

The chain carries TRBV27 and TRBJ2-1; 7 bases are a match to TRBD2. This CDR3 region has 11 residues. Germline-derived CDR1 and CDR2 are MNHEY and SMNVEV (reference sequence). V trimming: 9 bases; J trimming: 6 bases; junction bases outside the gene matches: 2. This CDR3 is CASWGGNEQFF. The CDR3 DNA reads TGTGCCAGTTGGGGGGGCAATGAGCAGTTCTTC.

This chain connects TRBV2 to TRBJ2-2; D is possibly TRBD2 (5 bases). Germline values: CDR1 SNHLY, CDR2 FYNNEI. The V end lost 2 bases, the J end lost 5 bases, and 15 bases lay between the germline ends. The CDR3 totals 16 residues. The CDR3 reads CASSEYMVSGTGELFF. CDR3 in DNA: TGTGCCAGCAGTGAATATATGGTTTCGGGAACCGGGGAGCTGTTTTTT.

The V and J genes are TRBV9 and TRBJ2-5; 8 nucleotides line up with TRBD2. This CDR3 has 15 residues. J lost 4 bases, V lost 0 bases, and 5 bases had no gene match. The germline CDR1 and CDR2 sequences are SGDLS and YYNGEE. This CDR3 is CASSVAGGPVETQYF. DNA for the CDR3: TGTGCCAGCAGCGTAGCGGGAGGGCCGGTAGAGACCCAGTACTTC.

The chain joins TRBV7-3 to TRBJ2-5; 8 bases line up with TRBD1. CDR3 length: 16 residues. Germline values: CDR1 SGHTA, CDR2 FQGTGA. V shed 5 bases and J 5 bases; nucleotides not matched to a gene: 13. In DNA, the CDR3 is TGTGCCAGCAGCCTAGGACAGGGAGGTTTGAGGGAGACCCAGTACTTC. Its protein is CASSLGQGGLRETQYF.

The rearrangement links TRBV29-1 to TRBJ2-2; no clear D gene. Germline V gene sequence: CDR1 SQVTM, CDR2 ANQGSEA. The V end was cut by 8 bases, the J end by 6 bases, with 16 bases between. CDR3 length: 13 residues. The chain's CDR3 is CSFRIRSSGELFF. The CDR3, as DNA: TGCAGCTTCCGGATTAGATCGTCCGGGGAGCTGTTTTTT.

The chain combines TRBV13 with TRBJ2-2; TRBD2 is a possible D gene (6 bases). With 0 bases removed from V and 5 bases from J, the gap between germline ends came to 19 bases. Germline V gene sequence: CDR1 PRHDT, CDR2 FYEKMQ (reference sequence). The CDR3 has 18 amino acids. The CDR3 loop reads CASSLGFLGSGETGELFF. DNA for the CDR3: TGTGCCAGCAGCTTAGGATTCCTCGGTAGCGGAGAGACCGGGGAGCTGTTTTTT.

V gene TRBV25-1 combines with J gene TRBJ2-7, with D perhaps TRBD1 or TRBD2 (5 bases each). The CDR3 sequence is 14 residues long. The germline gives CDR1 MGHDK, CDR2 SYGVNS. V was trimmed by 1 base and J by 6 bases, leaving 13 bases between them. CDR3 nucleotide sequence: TGTGCCAGCAGTGAATCTCCAGCAGGGAGCGAGCAGTACTTC. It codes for CASSESPAGSEQYF.

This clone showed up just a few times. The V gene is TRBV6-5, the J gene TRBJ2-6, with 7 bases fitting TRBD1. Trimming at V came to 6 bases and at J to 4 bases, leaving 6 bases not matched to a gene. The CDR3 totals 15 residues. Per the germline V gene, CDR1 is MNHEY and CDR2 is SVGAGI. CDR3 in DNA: TGTGCCAGCAGGACAGGGCTGGGGGGGGCCAACGTCCTGACTTTC. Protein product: CASRTGLGGANVLTF.

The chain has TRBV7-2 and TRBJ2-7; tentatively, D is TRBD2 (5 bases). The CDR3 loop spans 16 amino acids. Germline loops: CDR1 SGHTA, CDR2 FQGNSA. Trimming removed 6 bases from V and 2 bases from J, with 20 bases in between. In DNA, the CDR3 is TGTGCCAGCAGTAGAAACCCGTTTCTAGCCCCCTACGAGCAGTACTTC. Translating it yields CASSRNPFLAPYEQYF.

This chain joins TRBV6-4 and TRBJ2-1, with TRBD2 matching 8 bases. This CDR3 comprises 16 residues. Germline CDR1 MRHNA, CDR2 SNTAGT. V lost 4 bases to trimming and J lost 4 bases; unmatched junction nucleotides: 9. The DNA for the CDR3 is TGTGCCAGCAGTGCGGGGGGGACTAGTCGATACAATGAGCAGTTCTTC. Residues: CASSAGGTSRYNEQFF.